Presented here are 24 T cell receptor beta chains from one specimen sequenced in a study of blood T cell repertoires in COVID-19. Sequencing used immunoSEQ multiplex PCR; TCRdb keeps in-frame clones, though not all of them. Here the sample spans roughly 200,000 clones, around 90% being singletons. The sample comprised PBMCs or T cells enriched from blood (not recorded which). These TCRs come from a woman in her 30s who had recovered from COVID-19.

The rearrangement joins TRBV7-3 to TRBJ2-1; tentatively, D is TRBD2 (6 bases). This CDR3 comprises 14 residues. V shed 2 bases and J shed 10 bases, with 15 bases lying between them. Germline CDR1 SGHTA, CDR2 FQGTGA. CDR3 residues: CASSLLEASDEQFF. The CDR3 bases are TGTGCCAGCAGCTTATTGGAGGCTAGCGACGAGCAGTTCTTC.

The chain has TRBV6-6 and TRBJ1-2; tentative D call: TRBD1 (6 bases). CDR1 and CDR2 from the germline V gene are MNHNY and SVGAGI (reference sequence). The CDR3 spans 12 residues. Trimming took off 11 bases at V and 5 bases at J, with 15 bases between the two ends. CDR3 nucleotide sequence: TGTGCCGGTCGACAGGAAGGATATGGCTACACCTTC. Translation: CAGRQEGYGYTF.

The chain combines TRBV1 with TRBJ2-2; whether TRBD2, the table's D call, matches the DNA was not checked. TRBV1 is noted as a pseudogene. The CDR3 length is 14 residues. In DNA, the CDR3 is TGCACCAGCCCAGCGGGGGGTGACACCGGGGAGCTGTTTTTT. Translated: CTSPAGGDTGELFF.

The J gene is TRBJ1-1, the V gene TRBV4-1; TRBD1 matches at 9 bases. Trimming took 3 bases from V and 5 from J; bases not matched to a gene: 7. This CDR3 comprises 15 residues. CDR1 and CDR2 (germline): MGHRA, YSYEKL. The CDR3 DNA follows: TGCGCCAGCAGCCAGAGCCGGGACAGGGCGACTGAAGCTTTCTTT. It encodes CASSQSRDRATEAFF.

The rearrangement uses TRBV5-6 and TRBJ2-7, with a weak D call TRBD1 (6 bases). Per the germline V gene, CDR1 is SGHDT and CDR2 is YYEEEE. The CDR3 sequence is 14 residues long. Trimming stripped 5 bases from V and 0 bases from J, with 12 bases between. The CDR3 is CASSKDRTSYEQYF. DNA of the CDR3: TGTGCCAGCAGTAAGGACAGAACCTCCTACGAGCAGTACTTC.

The sample holds a few counts of this clone. The chain links TRBV18 to TRBJ1-6, with D possibly TRBD1 on 5 matching bases. The V and J ends lost 4 bases and 8 bases respectively, with 9 bases between them. There are 13 residues in the CDR3. CDR1 and CDR2 from the germline V gene are KGHSH and LQKENI. This chain's CDR3 is CASSLDSDSPLHF. The CDR3 DNA sequence: TGTGCCAGCTCACTAGACAGTGATTCACCCCTCCACTTT.

The rearrangement joins TRBV4-3 to TRBJ2-1; 13 positions agree with TRBD2. CDR3 size: 19 residues. With V trimmed by 0 bases and J by 8 bases, 13 bases remained unmatched. Germline values: CDR1 LGHNA, CDR2 YSLEER. CDR3 DNA: TGCGCCAGCAGCCAAGATTGGCTGACTAGCGGGGGGCTTAACGATGAGCAGTTCTTC. Translating gives CASSQDWLTSGGLNDEQFF.

This clone has only a few counts. The chain recombines TRBV7-2 with TRBJ1-2; a weak D match, TRBD1 (6 bases). The CDR3 runs to 18 residues. The germline V gene encodes CDR1 SGHTA and CDR2 FQGNSA. V shed 2 bases and J shed 3 bases, with 22 bases lying between them. CDR3 sequence: CASSLYSGRGLGDYGYTF. CDR3 coding DNA: TGTGCCAGCAGCTTATACAGTGGCAGGGGACTAGGTGACTATGGCTACACCTTC.

This clone has a single count. The V call is TRBV6-5, the J call TRBJ1-2; D possibly corresponds to TRBD1 (5 bases). This CDR3 region has 13 residues. V was trimmed by 6 bases and J by 3 bases, leaving 11 bases between them. Germline lookup yields CDR1 MNHEY and CDR2 SVGAGI. The CDR3 reads CASSVREDYGYTF. The CDR3, as DNA: TGTGCCAGCAGCGTCAGGGAGGACTATGGCTACACCTTC.

The chain recombines TRBV7-2 with TRBJ1-4; D ambiguous. This CDR3 region has 15 residues. CDR1 is SGHTA and CDR2 is FQGNSA in the germline V gene. V was cut by 1 base and J by 0 bases, with 6 bases left in between. The CDR3 nucleotides are TGTGCCAGCAGCTTAGACAGAGCAACTAATGAAAAACTGTTTTTT. Its translation is CASSLDRATNEKLFF.

V and J are TRBV4-1 and TRBJ2-3; D is possibly TRBD2 (7 bases). This CDR3 spans 18 amino acids. Trimming took 0 bases from V and 3 from J, leaving 19 bases between them. Germline V gene data show CDR1 as MGHRA and CDR2 as YSYEKL. CDR3 region: CASSQDEGGRGGTDTQYF. CDR3 coding DNA: TGCGCCAGCAGCCAAGATGAAGGAGGGAGGGGGGGTACAGATACGCAGTATTTT.

The rearrangement uses TRBV5-4 and TRBJ2-3, with TRBD1 as a possible D gene (6 bases). Germline V gives CDR1 SGHNT, CDR2 YYREEE (reference sequence). The V end lost 3 bases, the J end lost 2 bases, and 22 bases lay between the germline ends. This CDR3 comprises 18 residues. The chain's CDR3 is CASSSLARQATSTDTQYF. Here the CDR3 DNA reads TGTGCCAGCAGCTCTCTGGCGAGACAGGCGACGTCCACAGATACGCAGTATTTT.

The chain employs TRBV27 and TRBJ1-1; TRBD1 agrees at 7 bases. Germline values: CDR1 MNHEY, CDR2 SMNVEV (reference sequence). This CDR3 comprises 14 residues. Losses at the gene ends were 5 bases for V and 0 bases for J; bases not matched to a gene: 3. CDR3 in amino acids: CASSRGQMNTEAFF. The CDR3 nucleotides read TGTGCCAGCAGTAGGGGACAGATGAACACTGAAGCTTTCTTT.

The V gene is TRBV7-2, the J gene TRBJ1-2; no definite D call. This CDR3 is 13 amino acids long. The germline V gene has CDR1 SGHTA and CDR2 FQGNSA. Trimming removed 1 base from V and 3 bases from J, with 6 bases in between. CDR3 residues: CASSLVRHYGYTF. In nucleotides, the CDR3 is TGTGCCAGCAGCTTAGTCAGGCACTATGGCTACACCTTC.

This sequence joins TRBV5-8 and TRBJ2-7; TRBD2 matches at 8 bases. Germline V CDR1 and CDR2: SGHTS, YDEGEE. Trimming took 2 bases from V and 2 from J; bases not matched to a gene: 6. The CDR3 is 15 residues long. CDR3 coding DNA: TGTGCCAGCAGCTTATCGTCGGGACTAGCCTACGAGCAGTACTTC. Translation: CASSLSSGLAYEQYF.

This rearrangement joins TRBV13 to TRBJ2-4; 8 nucleotides match TRBD2. This CDR3 spans 16 amino acids. Germline-derived CDR1 and CDR2 are PRHDT and FYEKMQ (reference sequence). Losses at the gene ends were 1 base for V and 7 bases for J; bases not matched to a gene: 9. Here the CDR3 reads CASSLVSLAGENIQYF. CDR3 DNA: TGTGCCAGCAGCTTAGTTTCCCTAGCGGGTGAGAACATTCAGTACTTC.

V is TRBV18 and J is TRBJ1-1, with D tentatively TRBD1 (5 bases). Trimming left V 3 bases short and J 1 base short, with 12 bases between. Germline V gene sequence: CDR1 KGHSH, CDR2 LQKENI. The CDR3 totals 15 residues. The CDR3: CASSPFGAENTEAFF. The CDR3 coding sequence is TGTGCCAGCTCACCCTTTGGGGCAGAGAACACTGAAGCTTTCTTT.

This rearrangement joins TRBV7-3 to TRBJ2-2; D gene ambiguous. The V gene lost 1 base and the J gene lost 5 bases, with 5 bases spanning the gap. CDR3 length: 13 amino acids. Per germline, CDR1 SGHTA and CDR2 FQGTGA. The CDR3 protein is CASSLIGTGELFF. The CDR3 region has the DNA TGTGCCAGCAGCTTAATCGGTACCGGGGAGCTGTTTTTT.

The chain is built from TRBV5-1 and TRBJ2-3, with TRBD2 matching over 14 bases. V gave up 4 bases and J gave up 5 bases; unmatched junction bases: 6. CDR1 is SGHRS, CDR2 YFSETQ, per germline. The CDR3 spans 16 residues. The CDR3 loop is CASSKTSGGARDTQYF. CDR3 nucleotides: TGCGCCAGCAGCAAGACTAGCGGGGGGGCCAGAGATACGCAGTATTTT. Variable domain in full (rest from reference TRBV5-1 and TRBJ2-3): KAGVTQTPRYLIKTRGQQVTLSCSPISGHRSVSWYQQTPGQGLQFLFEYFSETQRNKGNFPGRFSGRQFSNSRSEMNVSTLELGDSALYLCASSKTSGGARDTQYFGPGTRLTVL.

This chain links TRBV19 with TRBJ1-1; D remains unclear. V was trimmed by 6 bases and J by 4 bases, leaving 12 bases between them. The CDR3 length is 13 residues. Germline V gene data show CDR1 as LNHDA and CDR2 as SQIVND (reference sequence). In DNA, the CDR3 is TGTGCCAGTAGCATTCCCCTGGCCACTGAAGCTTTCTTT. This encodes CASSIPLATEAFF.

The V gene is TRBV15, the J gene TRBJ1-2; TRBD1 aligns across 7 bases. The trim removed 0 bases at V and 3 bases at J, leaving 13 bases unmatched. The CDR3 contains 18 residues. Germline lookup yields CDR1 LNHNV and CDR2 YYDKDF (reference sequence). The CDR3 DNA reads TGTGCCACCAGCAGAGATAACAGGGGCCACCCAGCGGACTATGGCTACACCTTC. Protein product: CATSRDNRGHPADYGYTF.

This chain joins TRBV28 and TRBJ1-5, with 10 bases identical to TRBD1. Germline V gives CDR1 MDHEN, CDR2 SYDVKM. V dropped 4 bases and J dropped 5; count of bases not matched to a gene: 8. The CDR3 consists of 16 residues. In nucleotides, the CDR3 is TGTGCCAGCAGTTCCTTCTATGGACAGGGGGATCAGCCCCAGCATTTT. This sequence encodes CASSSFYGQGDQPQHF.

The CDR3: CASSMVRQGTNEKLFF. CDR3 nucleotide sequence: TGTGCCAGTAGTATGGTGCGACAGGGGACTAATGAAAAACTGTTTTTT. The rearrangement uses TRBV19 and TRBJ1-4; 8 nucleotides agree with TRBD1. Looked up from germline, CDR1 is LNHDA and CDR2 is SQIVND (reference sequence). The junction had 5 bases not matched to a gene; V was cut back by 3 bases and J by 2 bases. This CDR3 contains 16 residues.

The chain is built from TRBV9 and TRBJ2-7; possibly TRBD2 for D (5 bases). The germline CDR1 and CDR2 sequences are SGDLS and YYNGEE. Trimming took 1 base from V and 4 from J, leaving 9 bases between them. The CDR3 has 13 amino acids. The CDR3 reads CASSVYEGYEQYF. The CDR3 DNA follows: TGTGCCAGCAGCGTATATGAGGGTTACGAGCAGTACTTC. Based on the CDR3 plus reference TRBV9 and TRBJ2-7, the full variable domain is DSGVTQTPKHLITATGQRVTLRCSPRSGDLSVYWYQQSLDQGLQFLIQYYNGEERAKGNILERFSAQQFPDLHSELNLSSLELGDSALYFCASSVYEGYEQYFGPGTRLTVT.